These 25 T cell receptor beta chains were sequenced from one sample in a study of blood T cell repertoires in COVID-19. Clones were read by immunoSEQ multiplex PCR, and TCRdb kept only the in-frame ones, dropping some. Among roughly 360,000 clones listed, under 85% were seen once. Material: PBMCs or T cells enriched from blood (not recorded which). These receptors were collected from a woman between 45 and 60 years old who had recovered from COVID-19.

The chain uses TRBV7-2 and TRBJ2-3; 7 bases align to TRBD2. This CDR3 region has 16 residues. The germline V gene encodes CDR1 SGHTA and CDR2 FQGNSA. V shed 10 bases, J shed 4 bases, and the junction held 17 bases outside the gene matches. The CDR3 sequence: CATGLGLAGEADTQYF. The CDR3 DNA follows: TGTGCCACGGGGCTAGGGTTGGCGGGGGAAGCAGATACGCAGTATTTT.

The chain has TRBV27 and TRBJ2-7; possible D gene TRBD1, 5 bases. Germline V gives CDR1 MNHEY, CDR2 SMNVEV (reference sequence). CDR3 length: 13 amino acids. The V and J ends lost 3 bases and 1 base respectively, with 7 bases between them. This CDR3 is CASSFDRSYEQYF. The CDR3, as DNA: TGTGCCAGCAGTTTCGACAGATCCTACGAGCAGTACTTC.

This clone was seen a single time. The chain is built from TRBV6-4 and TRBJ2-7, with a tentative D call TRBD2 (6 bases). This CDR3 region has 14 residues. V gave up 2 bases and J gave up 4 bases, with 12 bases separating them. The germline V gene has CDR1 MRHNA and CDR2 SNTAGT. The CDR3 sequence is CASSDKKEGYEQYF. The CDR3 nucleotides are TGTGCCAGCAGTGACAAAAAGGAGGGATACGAGCAGTACTTC.

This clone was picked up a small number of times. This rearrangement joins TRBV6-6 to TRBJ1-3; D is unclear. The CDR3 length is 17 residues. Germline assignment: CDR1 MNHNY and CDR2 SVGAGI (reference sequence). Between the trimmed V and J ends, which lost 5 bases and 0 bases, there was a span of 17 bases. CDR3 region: CASSPPGGDPSGNTIYF. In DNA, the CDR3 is TGTGCCAGCAGTCCCCCTGGAGGAGACCCCTCTGGAAACACCATATATTTT.

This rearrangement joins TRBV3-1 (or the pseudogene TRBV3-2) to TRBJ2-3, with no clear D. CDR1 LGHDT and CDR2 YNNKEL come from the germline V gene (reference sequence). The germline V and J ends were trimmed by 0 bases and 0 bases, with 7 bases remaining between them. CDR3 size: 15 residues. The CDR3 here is CASSQDSASTDTQYF. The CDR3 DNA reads TGTGCCAGCAGCCAAGATTCAGCGAGCACAGATACGCAGTATTTT.

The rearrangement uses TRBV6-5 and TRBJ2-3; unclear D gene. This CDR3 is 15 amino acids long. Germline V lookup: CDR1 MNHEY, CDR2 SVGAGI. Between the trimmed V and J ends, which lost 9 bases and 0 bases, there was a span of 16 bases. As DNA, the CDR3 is TGTGCCAGTACCCCTTTCGGAGCTAGCACAGATACGCAGTATTTT. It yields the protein CASTPFGASTDTQYF.

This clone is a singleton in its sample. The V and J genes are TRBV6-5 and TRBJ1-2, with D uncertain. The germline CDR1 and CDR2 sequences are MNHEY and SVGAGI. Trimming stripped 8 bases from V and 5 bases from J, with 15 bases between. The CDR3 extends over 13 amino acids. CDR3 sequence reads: CASADDNRYGYTF. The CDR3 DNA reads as TGTGCCAGCGCTGATGATAATCGGTATGGCTACACCTTC.

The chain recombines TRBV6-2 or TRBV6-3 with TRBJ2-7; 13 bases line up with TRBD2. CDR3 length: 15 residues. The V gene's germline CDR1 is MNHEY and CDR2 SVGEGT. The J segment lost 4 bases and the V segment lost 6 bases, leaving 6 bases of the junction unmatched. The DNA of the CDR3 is TGTGCCAGCAGCGATGGACTAGCGGGAGTATACGAGCAGTACTTC. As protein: CASSDGLAGVYEQYF.

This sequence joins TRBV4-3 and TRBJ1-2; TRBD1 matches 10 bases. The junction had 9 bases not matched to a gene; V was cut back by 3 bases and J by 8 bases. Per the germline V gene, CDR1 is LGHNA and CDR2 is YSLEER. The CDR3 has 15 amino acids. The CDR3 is CASSQGGTGVSGYTF. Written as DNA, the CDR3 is TGCGCCAGCAGCCAGGGGGGGACAGGGGTGAGCGGCTACACCTTC.

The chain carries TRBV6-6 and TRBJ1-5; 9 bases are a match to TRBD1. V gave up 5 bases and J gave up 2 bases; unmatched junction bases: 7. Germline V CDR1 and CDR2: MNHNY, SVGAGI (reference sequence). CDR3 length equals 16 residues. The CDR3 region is CASSPSGTGRNQPQHF. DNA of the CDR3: TGTGCCAGCAGTCCTTCCGGGACAGGGCGCAATCAGCCCCAGCATTTT.

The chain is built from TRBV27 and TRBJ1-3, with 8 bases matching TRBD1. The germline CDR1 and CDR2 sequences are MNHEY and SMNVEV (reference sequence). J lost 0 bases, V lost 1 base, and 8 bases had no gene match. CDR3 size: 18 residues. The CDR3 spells CASSLFGTGDFSGNTIYF. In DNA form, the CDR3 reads TGTGCCAGCAGTTTATTCGGGACAGGCGACTTCTCTGGAAACACCATATATTTT.

Written as DNA, the CDR3 is TGTGCCAGCAGCTCGGGGGGGGTTTACACAGATACGCAGTATTTT. It codes for CASSSGGVYTDTQYF. The chain links TRBV5-4 to TRBJ2-3; 8 bases are shared with TRBD2. The V gene's germline CDR1 is SGHNT and CDR2 YYREEE (reference sequence). V shed 3 bases and J 2 bases; nucleotides not matched to a gene: 5. The CDR3 is 15 residues long.

The CDR3: CASSSGVANTEAFF. The CDR3 DNA reads TGTGCCAGCAGCTCAGGGGTTGCCAACACTGAAGCTTTCTTT. V gene TRBV3-1 (or the pseudogene TRBV3-2) combines with J gene TRBJ1-1; the D gene is possibly TRBD1 (6 bases). V gave up 5 bases and J gave up 2 bases, with 12 bases separating them. From germline, CDR1 is LGHDT and CDR2 YNNKEL (reference sequence). CDR3 length: 14 residues.

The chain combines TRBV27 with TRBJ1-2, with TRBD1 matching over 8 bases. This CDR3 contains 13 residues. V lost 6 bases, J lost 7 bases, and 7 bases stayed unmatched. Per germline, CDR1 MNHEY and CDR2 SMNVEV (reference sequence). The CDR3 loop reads CASRTTGGSGYTF. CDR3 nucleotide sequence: TGTGCCAGCAGGACCACAGGGGGTAGTGGCTACACCTTC.

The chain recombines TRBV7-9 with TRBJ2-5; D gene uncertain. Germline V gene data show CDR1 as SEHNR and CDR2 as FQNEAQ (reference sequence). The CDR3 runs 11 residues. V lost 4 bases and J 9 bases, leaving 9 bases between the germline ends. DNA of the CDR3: TGTGCCAGCAGCTACTCCGGAGCCCAGTACTTC. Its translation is CASSYSGAQYF.

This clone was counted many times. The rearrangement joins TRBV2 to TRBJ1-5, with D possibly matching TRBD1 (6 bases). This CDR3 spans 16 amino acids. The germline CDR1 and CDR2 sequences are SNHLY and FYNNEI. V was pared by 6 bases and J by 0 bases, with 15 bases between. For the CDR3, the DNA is TGTGCCAGCAGGGGACCACAGGGTTATAGCAATCAGCCCCAGCATTTT. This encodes CASRGPQGYSNQPQHF. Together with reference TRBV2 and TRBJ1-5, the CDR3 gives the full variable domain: EPEVTQTPSHQVTQMGQEVILRCVPISNHLYFYWYRQILGQKVEFLVSFYNNEISEKSEIFDDQFSVERPDGSNFTLKIRSTKLEDSAMYFCASRGPQGYSNQPQHFGDGTRLSIL.

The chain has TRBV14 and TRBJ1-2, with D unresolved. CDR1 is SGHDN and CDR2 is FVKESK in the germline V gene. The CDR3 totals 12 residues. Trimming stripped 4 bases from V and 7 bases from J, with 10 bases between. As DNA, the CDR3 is TGTGCCAGCAGCCCTCGCGCGGGTGGCTACACCTTC. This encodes CASSPRAGGYTF.

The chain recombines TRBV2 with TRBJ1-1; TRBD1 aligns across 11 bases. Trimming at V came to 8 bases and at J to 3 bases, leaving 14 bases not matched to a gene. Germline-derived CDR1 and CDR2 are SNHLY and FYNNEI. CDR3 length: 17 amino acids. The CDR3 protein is CASCYGTGGWSDTEAFF. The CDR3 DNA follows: TGTGCCAGCTGTTATGGGACAGGGGGATGGTCGGACACTGAAGCTTTCTTT. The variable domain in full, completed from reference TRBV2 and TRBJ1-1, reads EPEVTQTPSHQVTQMGQEVILRCVPISNHLYFYWYRQILGQKVEFLVSFYNNEISEKSEIFDDQFSVERPDGSNFTLKIRSTKLEDSAMYFCASCYGTGGWSDTEAFFGQGTRLTVV.

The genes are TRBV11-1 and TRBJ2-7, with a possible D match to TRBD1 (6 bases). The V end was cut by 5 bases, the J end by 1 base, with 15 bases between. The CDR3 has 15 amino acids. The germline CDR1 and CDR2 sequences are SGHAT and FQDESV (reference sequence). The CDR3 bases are TGTGCCAGCAGCAATCAGGGGTTTGGGTCCTACGAGCAGTACTTC. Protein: CASSNQGFGSYEQYF.

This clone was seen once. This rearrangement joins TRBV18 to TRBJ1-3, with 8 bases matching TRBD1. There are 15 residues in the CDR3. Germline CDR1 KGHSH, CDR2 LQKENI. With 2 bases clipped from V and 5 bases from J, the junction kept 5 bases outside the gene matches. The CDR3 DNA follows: TGTGCCAGCTCACCAGGGACAGGTGCACGAAACACCATATATTTT. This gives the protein CASSPGTGARNTIYF.

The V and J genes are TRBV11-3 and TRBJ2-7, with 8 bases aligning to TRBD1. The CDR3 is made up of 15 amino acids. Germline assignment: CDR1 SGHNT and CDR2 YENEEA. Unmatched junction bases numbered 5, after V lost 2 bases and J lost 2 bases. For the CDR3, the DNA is TGTGCCAGCAGCTTACGGACAGGGCCAGCCTACGAGCAGTACTTC. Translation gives CASSLRTGPAYEQYF.

CDR3 amino acids: CASSPSAQDRGEKLFF. The CDR3 DNA follows: TGTGCCAGCTCACCGAGTGCCCAGGACCGGGGGGAAAAACTGTTTTTT. The gene calls are TRBV18 and TRBJ1-4, with a tentative D call TRBD1 (5 bases). In germline, CDR1 is KGHSH, CDR2 LQKENI. The CDR3 runs 16 residues. V was shortened by 3 bases and J by 8 bases, with 19 bases between the two germline ends.

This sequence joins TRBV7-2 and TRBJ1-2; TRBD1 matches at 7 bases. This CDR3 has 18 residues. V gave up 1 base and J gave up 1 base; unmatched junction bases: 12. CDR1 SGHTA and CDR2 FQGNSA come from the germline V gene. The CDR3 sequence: CASSLERGRGYINYGYTF. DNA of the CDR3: TGTGCCAGCAGCTTAGAGAGGGGCAGGGGGTATATTAACTATGGCTACACCTTC.

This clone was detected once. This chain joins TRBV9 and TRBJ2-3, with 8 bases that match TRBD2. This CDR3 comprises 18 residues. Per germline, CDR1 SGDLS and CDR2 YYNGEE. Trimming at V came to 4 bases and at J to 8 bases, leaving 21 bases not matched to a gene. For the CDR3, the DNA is TGTGCCAGCAGCCCCTGGTTGCAAAGCGGGAGTAGAGTGGGTACGCAGTATTTT. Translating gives CASSPWLQSGSRVGTQYF. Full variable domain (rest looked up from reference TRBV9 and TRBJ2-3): DSGVTQTPKHLITATGQRVTLRCSPRSGDLSVYWYQQSLDQGLQFLIQYYNGEERAKGNILERFSAQQFPDLHSELNLSSLELGDSALYFCASSPWLQSGSRVGTQYFGPGTRLTVL.

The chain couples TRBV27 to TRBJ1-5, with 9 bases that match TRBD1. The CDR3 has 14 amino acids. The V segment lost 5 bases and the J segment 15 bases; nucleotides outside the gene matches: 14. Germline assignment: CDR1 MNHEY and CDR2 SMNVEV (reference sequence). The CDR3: CASSPGWDRVVRHF. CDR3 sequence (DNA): TGTGCCAGCAGTCCTGGATGGGACAGGGTGGTTCGGCATTTT.